This is a list of T cell receptor beta chains from one sample in a study of immune heterogeneity within non-small cell lung tumors. MiXCR, run by TCRdb on the multiplex PCR reads, gives a single entry per CDR3 protein. The sample has more than 9,500 distinct CDR3 sequences; approximately 34% are singletons. The sample consisted of lung tumor tissue. The receptors originated from a man aged 60-69 years with non-small cell lung cancer. CDR3s include the opening cysteine and the closing phenylalanine or tryptophan. D genes are given only for firm matches. Clone size appears in some rows only: once, few, many, or a class for an expanded clone.

size: NA
D: NA
V: TRBV20-1
J: TRBJ2-3
CDR3: CSARFTEWDTQYF
DNA: TGCAGTGCTAGGTTTACAGAGTGGGATACGCAGTATTTT

size: once
D: NA
V: TRBV29-1
J: TRBJ2-5
CDR3: CSVGRQQETQYF
DNA: TGCAGCGTTGGTCGACAGCAAGAGACCCAGTACTTC

size: large
D: NA
V: TRBV29-1
J: TRBJ2-5
CDR3: CSVGNASVQETQYF
DNA: TGCAGCGTTGGGAATGCTAGCGTCCAAGAGACCCAGTACTTC

size: NA
D: TRBD1
V: TRBV2
J: TRBJ2-7
CDR3: CASIPAGGSYEQYF
DNA: TGTGCCAGCATCCCGGCAGGGGGTTCCTACGAGCAGTACTTC

size: medium-sized
D: NA
V: TRBV6-2/TRBV6-3
J: TRBJ1-1
CDR3: CASSYTRLDRGTEAFF
DNA: TGTGCCAGCAGTTACACAAGACTTGATCGTGGCACTGAAGCTTTCTTT

size: many
D: TRBD2
V: TRBV7-8
J: TRBJ2-1
CDR3: CASSLGVAGLAGESSYNEQFF
DNA: TGTGCCAGCAGCTTAGGGGTGGCGGGACTAGCGGGGGAAAGCTCCTACAATGAGCAGTTCTTC

size: medium-sized
D: NA
V: TRBV7-2
J: TRBJ1-1
CDR3: CASSLVELGTEAFF
DNA: TGTGCCAGCAGCTTAGTAGAACTGGGGACTGAAGCTTTCTTT

size: many
D: NA
V: TRBV20-1
J: TRBJ1-1
CDR3: CSASTGGNTEAFF
DNA: TGCAGTGCTAGCACAGGCGGGAACACTGAAGCTTTCTTT

size: medium-sized
D: TRBD2
V: TRBV7-8
J: TRBJ2-7
CDR3: CASSFRLAGNSYEQYF
DNA: TGTGCCAGCAGCTTTAGACTAGCGGGTAACTCCTACGAGCAGTACTTC

size: NA
D: NA
V: TRBV20-1
J: TRBJ2-5
CDR3: CSARDRGTGIAGEGETQYF
DNA: TGCAGTGCTAGAGACCGGGGGACAGGGATAGCGGGAGAGGGAGAGACCCAGTACTTC

size: NA
D: NA
V: TRBV6-1
J: TRBJ2-5
CDR3: CASSEVEEGGETQYF
DNA: TGTGCCAGCAGTGAAGTCGAGGAGGGCGGGGAGACCCAGTACTTC

size: many
D: NA
V: TRBV5-1
J: TRBJ2-3
CDR3: CASNLRSGGTTDTQYF
DNA: TGCGCCAGCAATCTGAGGTCTGGGGGGACCACAGATACGCAGTATTTT

size: many
D: TRBD1
V: TRBV20-1
J: TRBJ2-5
CDR3: CSYRTGGEGETQYF
DNA: TGCAGCTATCGGACAGGGGGCGAAGGAGAGACCCAGTACTTC

size: many
D: TRBD1
V: TRBV28
J: TRBJ1-2
CDR3: CATLTGGSNFYGYTF
DNA: TGTGCCACACTCACAGGGGGCTCAAATTTCTATGGCTACACCTTC

size: medium-sized
D: TRBD1
V: TRBV5-1
J: TRBJ2-7
CDR3: CASTPGTASYEQYF
DNA: TGCGCCAGCACCCCCGGGACAGCTTCCTACGAGCAGTACTTC

size: few
D: NA
V: TRBV20-1
J: TRBJ2-5
CDR3: CSARDGFGGVQETQYF
DNA: TGCAGTGCTAGAGACGGCTTCGGTGGCGTACAAGAGACCCAGTACTTC

size: NA
D: NA
V: TRBV12-3/TRBV12-4
J: TRBJ2-4
CDR3: CASSLRGDKNIQYF
DNA: TGTGCCAGCAGTTTACGTGGGGACAAAAACATTCAGTACTTC

size: few
D: NA
V: TRBV6-2/TRBV6-3
J: TRBJ2-3
CDR3: CASNPVGVSTDTQYF
DNA: TGTGCCAGCAACCCAGTGGGGGTAAGCACAGATACGCAGTATTTT